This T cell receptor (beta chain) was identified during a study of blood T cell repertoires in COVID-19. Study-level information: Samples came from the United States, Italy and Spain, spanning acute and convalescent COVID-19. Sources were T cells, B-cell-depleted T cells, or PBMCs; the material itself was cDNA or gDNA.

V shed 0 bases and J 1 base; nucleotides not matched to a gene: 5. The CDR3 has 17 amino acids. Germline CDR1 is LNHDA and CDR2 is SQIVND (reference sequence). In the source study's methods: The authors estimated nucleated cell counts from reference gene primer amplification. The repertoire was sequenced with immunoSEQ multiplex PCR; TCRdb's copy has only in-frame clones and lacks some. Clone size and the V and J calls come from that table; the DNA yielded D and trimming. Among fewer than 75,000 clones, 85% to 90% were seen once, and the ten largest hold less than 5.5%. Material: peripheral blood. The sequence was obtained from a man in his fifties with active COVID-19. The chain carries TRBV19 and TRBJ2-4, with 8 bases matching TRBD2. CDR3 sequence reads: CASSIETGGVAKNIQYF. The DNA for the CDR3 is TGTGCCAGTAGTATAGAAACGGGGGGGGTCGCCAAAAACATTCAGTACTTC.